The next 11 T cell receptor delta chains were all read from a single sample in a study of γδ T cells in repeated Plasmodium falciparum infection. Vgamma9/Vdelta2+ and Vdelta2-negative gammadelta T cells were flow-sorted from PBMC for bulk sequencing. TCRdb re-processed the multiplex PCR reads via CATT. Found here are roughly 90,000 delta-chain clones, approximately 0.96% of them singletons; the top ten hold more than 9%. Material: gamma-delta T cells from blood. Receptors were obtained from a pool of human donors (malaria-infected and uninfected, not separated).

The table lists this clone with a few counts. The TCRdb record carries a much larger clone's protein, which differs from this DNA's translation at residue 16; a read error is the likely cause, and the protein listed here is the DNA translation. This CDR3 is CACDSLRSRPASDDKRIF. CDR3 bases: TGTGCCTGTGACTCCCTTCGCTCCAGACCCGCTTCGGACGATAAACGCATCTTT. V gene assignment gives TRDV2, but the J gene was left uncalled; no DNA check was done on the table's D call, TRDD3. This CDR3 is built from 18 residues. Germline CDR1 is GEAIGNYY and CDR2 is EKD.

This clone was detected a few times. This likely stems from a read error, as it lies one base from a far larger clone. Other DNA sequences in this sample translate to the same CDR3. The gene calls are TRDV2 and TRDJ1; TRDD3 aligns across 11 bases. The J gene, left out of TCRdb, was set here by checking the DNA against germline. CDR1 is GEAIGNYY and CDR2 is EKD in the germline V gene. J lost 7 bases, V lost 0 bases, and 30 bases had no gene match. This CDR3 is built from 23 residues. The CDR3 reads CACDTAPARGVGDTTYLPGKLIF. In DNA form, the CDR3 reads TGTGCCTGTGACACCGCCCCGGCGCGTGGAGTGGGGGATACGACCTACCTACCTGGTAAACTCATCTTT.

In regard to this clone: The TCRdb protein comes from a much larger clone and disagrees with this DNA's translation at residue 10, likely due to a read error; the protein given here is derived from the DNA. The genes are TRDV1 and TRDJ1; no firm D call. The J gene, left out of TCRdb, was set here by checking the DNA against germline. V was cut by 2 bases and J by 10 bases, with 14 bases left in between. The CDR3 is 13 amino acids. Germline V gene data show CDR1 as TSWWSYY and CDR2 as QGS. CDR3 sequence (DNA): TGTGCTCTTGGGGAAGGGGTACGGGGTTCACTCATCTTT. Translation: CALGEGVRGSLIF.

With respect to this clone: A far larger clone is one base from this, pointing to a likely read error. Other DNA sequences in the same sample also yield this CDR3. V usage is TRDV1 and J usage is TRDJ2; 9 bases map to TRDD2. The J gene was not available in TCRdb and was assigned here by matching the DNA to germline segments. The V segment lost 3 bases and the J segment 2 bases; nucleotides outside the gene matches: 16. Germline V gives CDR1 TSWWSYY, CDR2 QGS. This CDR3 is 20 amino acids long. The CDR3 protein is CALGDTFLLGDPSLTAQLFF. DNA for the CDR3: TGTGCTCTTGGGGATACCTTCCTACTCGGGGATCCCTCCTTGACAGCACAACTCTTCTTT.

To note about this clone: A far more abundant clone sits one base away, making this likely a read error. Other nucleotide sequences in the sample specify the same CDR3. This sequence joins TRDV1 and TRDJ1, with 10 bases matching TRDD3. TCRdb carries no J gene annotation; the J gene was assigned here by matching the DNA with germline. The CDR3 covers 19 residues. From germline, CDR1 is TSWWSYY and CDR2 QGS. The CDR3 region has the DNA TGTGCCCTTTCCTTCGCTGGGGGATATCGACTCCGCGGCACCGATAAACTCATCTTT. It specifies CALSFAGGYRLRGTDKLIF.

The sample holds a few counts of this clone. This likely came from a read error, as a far larger clone is one base away. The sample holds other DNA sequences that translate to the same CDR3. The V gene is listed as TRDV2; no J gene was called; the table's D call, TRDD3, has no DNA check behind it. Germline CDR1 GEAIGNYY, CDR2 EKD. The CDR3 length is 18 residues. DNA of the CDR3: TGTGCCTGTGACACGGTATTTGGGGGATACGCTCGGAGTGATAAACTCATCTTC. It specifies CACDTVFGGYARSDKLIF.

This clone was counted only a few times. This DNA's translation and the protein TCRdb lists, from a much larger clone, do not match at residue 6, likely due to a read error; the protein shown is translated from the DNA. The V gene is TRDV1, the J gene TRDJ1; D is undetermined. The CDR3 is 19 amino acids. Trimming removed 2 bases at V and 0 bases at J, with 22 bases between. Germline loops: CDR1 TSWWSYY, CDR2 QGS. The chain's CDR3 is CALGENPPLRPPYTDKLIF. CDR3 bases: TGTGCTCTTGGGGAAAACCCCCCACTCCGTCCACCGTACACCGATAAACTCATCTTT.

This clone has only a few counts. A far larger clone differs by one base, so this is likely a read error. This specimen includes other DNA sequences encoding the same CDR3. The chain couples TRDV1 to TRDJ1; TRDD3 matches at 7 bases. Germline matching of the DNA provided the J gene here, since TCRdb leaves it blank. Germline V CDR1 and CDR2: TSWWSYY, QGS. This CDR3 comprises 18 residues. CDR3 sequence (DNA): TGTGCTCTTGGGAGTGCCTCCCTACTGGGGAAAGGAACCGACAAACTCATCTTT. It specifies CALGSASLLGKGTDKLIF.

The sample holds a few counts of this clone. The amino acid sequence in TCRdb belongs to a much larger clone and departs from this DNA's translation at residue 15, likely a sequencing read error; the sequence shown is translated from the DNA. The gene calls are TRDV1 and TRDJ1, with TRDD3 as a possible D gene (5 bases). The J gene was not available in TCRdb and was assigned here by matching the DNA to germline segments. Per germline, CDR1 TSWWSYY and CDR2 QGS. The CDR3 spans 19 residues. Here the CDR3 reads CALGETWGPSGKYTGKLIF. The CDR3 DNA reads TGTGCTCTTGGGGAAACGTGGGGTCCCTCAGGGAAGTACACCGGTAAACTCATCTTT.

This clone was seen a few times. The protein held in TCRdb is that of a much larger clone and does not match this DNA's translation at residue 16, likely because of a read error; the protein shown is translated from the DNA. The gene calls are TRDV1 and TRDJ1; TRDD3 matches at 9 bases. TCRdb is silent on the J gene; assignment here came from matching the DNA to germline. Per the germline V gene, CDR1 is TSWWSYY and CDR2 is QGS. The CDR3 runs 20 residues. The chain's CDR3 is CALGECLTTTGGPDTGKLIF. CDR3 coding DNA: TGTGCTCTTGGGGAATGTCTTACCACGACTGGGGGACCTGATACCGGTAAACTCATCTTT.

About this clone: This may stem from a read error, because a much larger clone lies one nucleotide away. The J gene has no call, while the V gene is TRDV1; the table calls TRDD3, which could not be checked here. From germline, CDR1 is TSWWSYY and CDR2 QGS. The CDR3 runs to 17 residues. The CDR3 DNA reads TGTGCTCTTGGGGAATTGGGTCGAACTGGGGGATCGCGTAAACTCATCTTC. Amino acids: CALGELGRTGGSRKLIF.